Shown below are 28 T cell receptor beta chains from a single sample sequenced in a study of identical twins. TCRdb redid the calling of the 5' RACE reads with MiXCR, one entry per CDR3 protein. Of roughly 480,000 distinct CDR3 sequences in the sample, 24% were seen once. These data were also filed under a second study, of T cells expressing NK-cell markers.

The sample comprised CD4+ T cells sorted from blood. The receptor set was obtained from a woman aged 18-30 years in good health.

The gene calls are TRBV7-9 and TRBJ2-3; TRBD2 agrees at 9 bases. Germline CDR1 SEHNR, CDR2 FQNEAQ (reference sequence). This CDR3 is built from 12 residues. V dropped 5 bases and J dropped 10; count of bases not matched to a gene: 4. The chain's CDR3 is CASSPRTSAQYF. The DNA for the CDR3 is TGTGCCAGCAGCCCAAGGACTAGCGCGCAGTATTTT.

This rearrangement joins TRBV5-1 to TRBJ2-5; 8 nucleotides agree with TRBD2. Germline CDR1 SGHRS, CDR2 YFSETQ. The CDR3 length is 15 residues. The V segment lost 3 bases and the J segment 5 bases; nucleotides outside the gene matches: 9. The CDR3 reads CASSSGGGTRETQYF. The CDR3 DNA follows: TGCGCCAGCAGCTCCGGGGGGGGGACCCGGGAGACCCAGTACTTC.

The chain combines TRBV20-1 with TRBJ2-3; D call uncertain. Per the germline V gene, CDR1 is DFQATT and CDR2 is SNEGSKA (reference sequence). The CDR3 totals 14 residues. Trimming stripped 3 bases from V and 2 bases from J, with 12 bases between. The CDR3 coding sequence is TGCAGTGCTAGCGGATGGCTGCCCACAGATACGCAGTATTTT. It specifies CSASGWLPTDTQYF.

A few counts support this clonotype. This chain's CDR3 is CASGSGTVTYEQYF. The CDR3 bases are TGTGCCAGCGGATCCGGGACTGTAACCTACGAGCAGTACTTC. The V call is TRBV7-8, the J call TRBJ2-7; weak D call: TRBD2 (6 bases). With 8 bases removed from V and 2 bases from J, the gap between germline ends came to 16 bases. This CDR3 is 14 amino acids long. Germline lookup yields CDR1 SGHVS and CDR2 FQNEAQ. The full variable domain, with the rest looked up from reference TRBV7-8 and TRBJ2-7, is GAGVSQSPRYKVAKRGQDVALRCDPISGHVSLFWYQQALGQGPEFLTYFQNEAQLDKSGLPSDRFFAERPEGSVSTLKIQRTQQEDSAVYLCASGSGTVTYEQYFGPGTRLTVT.

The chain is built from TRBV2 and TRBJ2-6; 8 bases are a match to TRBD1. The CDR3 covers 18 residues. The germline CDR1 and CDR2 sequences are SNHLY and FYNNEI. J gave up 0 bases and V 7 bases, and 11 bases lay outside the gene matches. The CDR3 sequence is CASNKGQAQTSGANVLTF. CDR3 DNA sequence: TGTGCCAGCAATAAGGGACAGGCCCAAACCTCTGGGGCCAACGTCCTGACTTTC. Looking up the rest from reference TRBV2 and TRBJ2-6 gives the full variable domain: EPEVTQTPSHQVTQMGQEVILRCVPISNHLYFYWYRQILGQKVEFLVSFYNNEISEKSEIFDDQFSVERPDGSNFTLKIRSTKLEDSAMYFCASNKGQAQTSGANVLTFGAGSRLTVL.

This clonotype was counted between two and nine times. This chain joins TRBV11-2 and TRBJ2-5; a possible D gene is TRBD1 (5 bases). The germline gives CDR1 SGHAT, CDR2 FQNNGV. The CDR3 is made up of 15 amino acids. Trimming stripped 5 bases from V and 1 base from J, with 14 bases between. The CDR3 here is CASSNTKGAQETQYF. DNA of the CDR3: TGTGCCAGCAGCAATACGAAAGGGGCCCAAGAGACCCAGTACTTC.

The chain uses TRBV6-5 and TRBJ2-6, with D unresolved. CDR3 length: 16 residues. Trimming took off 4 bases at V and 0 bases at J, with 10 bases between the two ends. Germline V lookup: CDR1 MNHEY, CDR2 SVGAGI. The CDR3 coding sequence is TGTGCCAGCAGTTCAATCCAAAACTCTGGGGCCAACGTCCTGACTTTC. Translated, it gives CASSSIQNSGANVLTF.

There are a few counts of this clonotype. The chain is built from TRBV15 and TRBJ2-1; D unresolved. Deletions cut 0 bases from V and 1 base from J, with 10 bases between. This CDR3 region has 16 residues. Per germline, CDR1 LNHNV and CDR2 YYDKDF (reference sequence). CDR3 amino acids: CATSRDRGPSYNEQFF. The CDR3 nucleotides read TGTGCCACCAGCAGAGATAGAGGCCCATCCTACAATGAGCAGTTCTTC.

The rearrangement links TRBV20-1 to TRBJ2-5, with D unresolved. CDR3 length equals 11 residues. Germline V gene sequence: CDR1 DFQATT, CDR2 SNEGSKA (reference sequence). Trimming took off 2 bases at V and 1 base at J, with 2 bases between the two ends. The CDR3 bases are TGCAGTGCTAGAACCCAAGAGACCCAGTACTTC. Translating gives CSARTQETQYF.

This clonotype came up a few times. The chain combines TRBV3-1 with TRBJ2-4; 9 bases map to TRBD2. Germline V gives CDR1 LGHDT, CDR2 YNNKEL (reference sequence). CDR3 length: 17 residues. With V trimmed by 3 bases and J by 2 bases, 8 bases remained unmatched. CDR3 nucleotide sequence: TGTGCCAGCAGCCAGATACGAGCGGGAGGAACCAAAAACATTCAGTACTTC. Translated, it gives CASSQIRAGGTKNIQYF.

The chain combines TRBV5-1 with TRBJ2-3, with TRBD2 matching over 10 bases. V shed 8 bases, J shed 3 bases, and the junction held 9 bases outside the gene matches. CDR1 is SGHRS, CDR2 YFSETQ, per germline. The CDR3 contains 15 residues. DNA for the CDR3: TGCGCCAGTGGGCAGCGGGGGGGCAATACAGATACGCAGTATTTT. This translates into CASGQRGGNTDTQYF.

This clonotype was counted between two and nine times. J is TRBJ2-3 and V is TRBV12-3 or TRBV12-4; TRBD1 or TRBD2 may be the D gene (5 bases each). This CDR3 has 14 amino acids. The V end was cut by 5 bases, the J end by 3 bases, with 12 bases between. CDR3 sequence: CASSEWGRTDTQYF. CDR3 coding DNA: TGTGCCAGCAGTGAGTGGGGGAGAACAGATACGCAGTATTTT.

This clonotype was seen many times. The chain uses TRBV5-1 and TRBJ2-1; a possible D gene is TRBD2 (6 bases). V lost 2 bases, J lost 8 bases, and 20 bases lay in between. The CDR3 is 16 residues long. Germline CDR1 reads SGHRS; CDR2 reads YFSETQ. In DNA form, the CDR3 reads TGCGCCAGCAGCTTTGGCCAGCGGGTCCTCGGGGATGAGCAGTTCTTC. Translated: CASSFGQRVLGDEQFF.

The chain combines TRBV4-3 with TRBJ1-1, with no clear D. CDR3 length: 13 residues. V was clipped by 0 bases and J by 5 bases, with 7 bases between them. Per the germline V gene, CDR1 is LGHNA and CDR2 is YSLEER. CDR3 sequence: CASSQDSRTEAFF. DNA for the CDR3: TGCGCCAGCAGCCAAGATTCTCGGACTGAAGCTTTCTTT.

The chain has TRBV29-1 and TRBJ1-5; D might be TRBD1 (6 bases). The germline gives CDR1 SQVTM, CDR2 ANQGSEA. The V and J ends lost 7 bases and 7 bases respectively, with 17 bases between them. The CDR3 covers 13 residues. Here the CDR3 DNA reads TGCAGCGCCGTTAGCAGGGGAGACCAGCCCCAGCATTTT. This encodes CSAVSRGDQPQHF. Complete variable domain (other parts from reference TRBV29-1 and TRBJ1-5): SAVISQKPSRDICQRGTSLTIQCQVDSQVTMMFWYRQQPGQSLTLIATANQGSEATYESGFVIDKFPISRPNLTFSTLTVSNMSPEDSSIYLCSAVSRGDQPQHFGDGTRLSIL.

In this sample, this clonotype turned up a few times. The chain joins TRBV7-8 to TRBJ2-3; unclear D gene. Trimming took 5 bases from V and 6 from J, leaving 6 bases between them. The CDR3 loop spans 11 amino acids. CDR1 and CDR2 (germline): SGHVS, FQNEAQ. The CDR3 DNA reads TGTGCCAGCAGCCCCTGGGATACGCAGTATTTT. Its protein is CASSPWDTQYF.

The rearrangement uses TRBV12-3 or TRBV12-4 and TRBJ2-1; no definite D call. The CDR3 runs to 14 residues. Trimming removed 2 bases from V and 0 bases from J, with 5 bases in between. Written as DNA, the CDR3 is TGTGCCAGCAGTTTAAAAGGCTCCTACAATGAGCAGTTCTTC. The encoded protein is CASSLKGSYNEQFF.

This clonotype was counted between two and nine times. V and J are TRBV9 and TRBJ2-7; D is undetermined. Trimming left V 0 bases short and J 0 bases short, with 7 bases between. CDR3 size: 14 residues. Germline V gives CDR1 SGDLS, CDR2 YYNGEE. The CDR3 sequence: CASSVEGYSYEQYF. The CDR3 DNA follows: TGTGCCAGCAGCGTAGAGGGCTACTCCTACGAGCAGTACTTC.

For the CDR3, the DNA is TGTGCCAGCAGCGTCTCCGATAGCGGGACTGCCACAGATACGCAGTATTTT. This gives the protein CASSVSDSGTATDTQYF. This chain links TRBV9 with TRBJ2-3, with TRBD2 matching 8 bases. After removal of 2 bases from V and 2 bases from J, the junction contained 10 bases not matched to a gene. From germline, CDR1 is SGDLS and CDR2 YYNGEE. The CDR3 has 17 amino acids.

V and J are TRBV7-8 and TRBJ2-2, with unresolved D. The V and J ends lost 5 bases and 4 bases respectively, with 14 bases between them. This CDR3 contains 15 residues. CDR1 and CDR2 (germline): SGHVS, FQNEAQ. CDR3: CASSIQLPTTGELFF. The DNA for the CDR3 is TGTGCCAGCAGCATACAGCTACCAACCACCGGGGAGCTGTTTTTT.

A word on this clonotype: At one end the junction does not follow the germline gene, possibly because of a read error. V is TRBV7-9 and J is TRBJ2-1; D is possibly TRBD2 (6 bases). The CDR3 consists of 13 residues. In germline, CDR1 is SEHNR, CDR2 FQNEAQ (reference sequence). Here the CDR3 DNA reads TGTGCCAGCAGGTTAGCGGCCGGGAATGAGCAGTTCTTC. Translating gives CASRLAAGNEQFF.

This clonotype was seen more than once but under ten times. The CDR3 sequence: CASNSDTGFSPLHF. The CDR3 bases are TGTGCCAGCAACTCCGACACAGGATTTTCACCCCTCCACTTT. The rearrangement joins TRBV28 to TRBJ1-6; tentatively, D is TRBD1 (5 bases). The CDR3 has 14 amino acids. Trimming stripped 7 bases from V and 9 bases from J, with 16 bases between. Germline assignment: CDR1 MDHEN and CDR2 SYDVKM.

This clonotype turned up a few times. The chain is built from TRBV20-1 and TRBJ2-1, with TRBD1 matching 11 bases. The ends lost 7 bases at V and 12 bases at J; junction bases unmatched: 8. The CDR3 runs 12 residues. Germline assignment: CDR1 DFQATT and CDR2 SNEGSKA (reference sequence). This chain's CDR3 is CSVPGQGARQFF. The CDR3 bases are TGCAGTGTTCCTGGACAGGGGGCAAGGCAGTTCTTC.

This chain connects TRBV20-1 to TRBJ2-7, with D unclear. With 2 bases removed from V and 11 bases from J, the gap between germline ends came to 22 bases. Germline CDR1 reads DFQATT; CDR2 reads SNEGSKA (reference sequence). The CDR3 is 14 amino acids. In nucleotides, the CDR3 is TGCAGTGCTAGACCGTCCCTAGACGGGTTCAAGGAGTACTTC. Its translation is CSARPSLDGFKEYF.

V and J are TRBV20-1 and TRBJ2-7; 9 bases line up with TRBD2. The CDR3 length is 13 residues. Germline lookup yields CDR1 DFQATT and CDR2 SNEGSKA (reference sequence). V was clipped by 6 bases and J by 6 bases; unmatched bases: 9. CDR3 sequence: CSARGGALGEQYF. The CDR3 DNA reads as TGCAGTGCCCGCGGGGGGGCTCTGGGCGAGCAGTACTTC.

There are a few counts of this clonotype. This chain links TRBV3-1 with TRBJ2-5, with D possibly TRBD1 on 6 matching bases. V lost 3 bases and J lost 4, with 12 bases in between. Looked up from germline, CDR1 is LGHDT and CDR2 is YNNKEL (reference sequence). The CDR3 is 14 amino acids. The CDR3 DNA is TGTGCCAGCAGCCAGGCGGTGGGGGCAGAGACCCAGTACTTC. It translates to CASSQAVGAETQYF.

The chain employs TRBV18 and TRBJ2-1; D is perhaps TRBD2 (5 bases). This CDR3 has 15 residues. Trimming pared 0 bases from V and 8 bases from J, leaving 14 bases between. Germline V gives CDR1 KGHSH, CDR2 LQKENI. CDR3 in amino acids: CASSPPLAQRDEQFF. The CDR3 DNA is TGTGCCAGCTCACCACCGCTAGCCCAAAGGGATGAGCAGTTCTTC.

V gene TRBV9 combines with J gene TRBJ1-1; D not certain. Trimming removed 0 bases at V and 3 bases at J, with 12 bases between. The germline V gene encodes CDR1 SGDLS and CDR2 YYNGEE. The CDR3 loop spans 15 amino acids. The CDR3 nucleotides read TGTGCCAGCAGCGTAGGAGGCAGGAGGGACACTGAAGCTTTCTTT. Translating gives CASSVGGRRDTEAFF.